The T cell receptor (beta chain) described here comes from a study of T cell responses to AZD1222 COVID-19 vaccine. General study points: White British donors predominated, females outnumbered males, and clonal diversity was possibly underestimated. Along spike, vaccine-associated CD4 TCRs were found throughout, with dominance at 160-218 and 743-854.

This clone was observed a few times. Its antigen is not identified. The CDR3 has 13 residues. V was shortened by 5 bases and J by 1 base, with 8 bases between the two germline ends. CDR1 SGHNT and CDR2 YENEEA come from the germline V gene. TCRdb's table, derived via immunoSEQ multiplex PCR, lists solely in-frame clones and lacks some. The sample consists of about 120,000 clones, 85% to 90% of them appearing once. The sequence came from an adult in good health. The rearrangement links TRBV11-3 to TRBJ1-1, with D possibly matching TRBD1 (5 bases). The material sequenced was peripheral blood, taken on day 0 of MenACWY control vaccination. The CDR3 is CASSAGQNTEAFF. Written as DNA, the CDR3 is TGTGCCAGCAGCGCAGGACAGAACACTGAAGCTTTCTTT.